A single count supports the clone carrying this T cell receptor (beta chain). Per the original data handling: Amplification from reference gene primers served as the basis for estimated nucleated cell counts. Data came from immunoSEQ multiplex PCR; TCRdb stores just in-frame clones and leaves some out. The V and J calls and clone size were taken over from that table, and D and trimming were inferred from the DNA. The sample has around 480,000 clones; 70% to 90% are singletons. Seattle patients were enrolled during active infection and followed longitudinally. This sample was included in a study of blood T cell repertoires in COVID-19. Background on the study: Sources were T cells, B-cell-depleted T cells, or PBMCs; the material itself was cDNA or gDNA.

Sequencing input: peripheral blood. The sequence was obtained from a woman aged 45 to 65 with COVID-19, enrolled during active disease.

In DNA form, the CDR3 reads TGTGCCAGCAGCTCCACGATTGTACGGACAGGGGGGACAGATACGCAGTATTTT. It translates to CASSSTIVRTGGTDTQYF. The chain combines TRBV7-9 with TRBJ2-3; 10 bases align to TRBD1. CDR1 is SEHNR and CDR2 is FQNEAQ in the germline V gene (reference sequence). The CDR3 is 18 residues long. With 4 bases clipped from V and 3 bases from J, the junction kept 13 bases outside the gene matches.